The 17 T cell receptor beta chains below were found in one sample sequenced in a study of T cell repertoires in cytomegalovirus infection. Using its own MiXCR run on the reads, TCRdb lists one record per CDR3 protein. The sample has roughly 150,000 distinct CDR3 sequences, around 22% seen once. The sequenced material came from PBMCs. These receptors originate from a human donor in good health (CMV status not recorded). Some clones in this sample may be carry-over from other donors' samples.

This clonotype was counted at least ten times. The gene calls are TRBV7-6 and TRBJ2-2; no clear D gene. Germline CDR1 and CDR2: SGHVS and FNYEAQ. The CDR3 runs to 13 residues. V lost 1 base to trimming and J lost 6 bases, with 6 bases between them. CDR3 loop: CASSLGLAGELFF. The DNA for the CDR3 is TGTGCCAGCAGCTTAGGGTTAGCCGGGGAGCTGTTTTTT.

This sequence joins TRBV15 and TRBJ2-3; no clear D. V shed 2 bases and J shed 5 bases, with 5 bases lying between them. CDR1 is LNHNV and CDR2 is YYDKDF in the germline V gene (reference sequence). The CDR3 extends over 12 amino acids. In DNA, the CDR3 is TGTGCCACCAGCAGACAAGGAGATACGCAGTATTTT. Translation gives CATSRQGDTQYF.

This clonotype was seen at least ten times. This chain uses TRBV7-2 with TRBJ1-2, with a possible D match to TRBD1 (5 bases). Trimming shortened V by 4 bases and J by 6 bases, and 18 bases separated the two germline ends. Germline lookup yields CDR1 SGHTA and CDR2 FQGNSA. This CDR3 spans 15 amino acids. The CDR3 spells CASSSTGQGFHGYTF. The CDR3 nucleotides read TGTGCCAGCAGCTCAACGGGGCAGGGATTTCATGGCTACACCTTC.

CDR3 in amino acids: CASSEHGGQETQYF. As DNA, the CDR3 is TGTGCCAGCAGTGAACACGGGGGCCAAGAGACCCAGTACTTC. The chain uses TRBV12-3 or TRBV12-4 and TRBJ2-5; D is perhaps TRBD2 (6 bases). There are 14 residues in the CDR3. The ends were cut back, 5 bases at V and 1 base at J, with 11 bases in the middle.

The chain has TRBV7-2 and TRBJ2-1; TRBD2 matches 9 bases. The CDR3 loop spans 16 amino acids. V lost 1 base, J lost 8 bases, and 9 bases stayed unmatched. Germline CDR1 and CDR2: SGHTA and FQGNSA. The DNA of the CDR3 is TGTGCCAGCAGCTTAGGTTTGCGGGGGGGGGGGGATGAGCAGTTCTTC. The encoded protein is CASSLGLRGGGDEQFF.

This clonotype was seen more than once but under ten times. V gene TRBV19 combines with J gene TRBJ2-4; D remains ambiguous. CDR1 is LNHDA and CDR2 is SQIVND in the germline V gene (reference sequence). V dropped 10 bases and J dropped 1 base, with 14 bases sitting between them. The CDR3 has 14 amino acids. CDR3 sequence: CATEAWGAKNIQYF. CDR3 DNA sequence: TGTGCCACCGAGGCTTGGGGTGCCAAAAACATTCAGTACTTC.

This clonotype has ten or more counts. J is TRBJ2-1 and V is TRBV15; D uncertain. The CDR3 is 15 amino acids. V dropped 0 bases and J dropped 9 bases, with 15 bases sitting between them. Germline V gene data show CDR1 as LNHNV and CDR2 as YYDKDF (reference sequence). CDR3 amino acids: CATSRDRARVGEQFF. The CDR3 region has the DNA TGTGCCACCAGCAGAGATCGAGCAAGGGTTGGTGAGCAGTTCTTC. The full variable domain, in which reference TRBV15 and TRBJ2-1 provide the parts outside the CDR3, is DAMVIQNPRYQVTQFGKPVTLSCSQTLNHNVMYWYQQKSSQAPKLLFHYYDKDFNNEADTPDNFQSRRPNTSFCFLDIRSPGLGDTAMYLCATSRDRARVGEQFFGPGTRLTVL.

This clonotype came up many times. The chain couples TRBV7-2 to TRBJ2-7, with a weak D call TRBD1 (5 bases). Germline-derived CDR1 and CDR2 are SGHTA and FQGNSA. With 1 base removed from V and 2 bases from J, the gap between germline ends came to 9 bases. The CDR3 is 14 residues long. CDR3 protein: CASSLGGLPYEQYF. The CDR3 coding sequence is TGTGCCAGCAGCTTAGGGGGCCTTCCCTACGAGCAGTACTTC.

The genes are TRBV9 and TRBJ2-3; the match to TRBD1 covers 10 bases. This CDR3 has 17 residues. Germline values: CDR1 SGDLS, CDR2 YYNGEE. J gave up 5 bases and V 4 bases, and 13 bases lay outside the gene matches. The CDR3: CASSTPLPGQGIDTQYF. CDR3 sequence (DNA): TGTGCCAGCAGCACCCCCCTTCCGGGACAGGGGATAGATACGCAGTATTTT.

The V call is TRBV30, the J call TRBJ1-2; no clear D gene. The CDR3 runs 11 residues. Germline V gene sequence: CDR1 GTSNPN, CDR2 SVGIG (reference sequence). The V end lost 3 bases, the J end lost 4 bases, and 6 bases lay between the germline ends. The CDR3 loop reads CAWRAVYGYTF. In DNA, the CDR3 is TGTGCCTGGAGGGCGGTCTATGGCTACACCTTC. The full variable domain, completed using reference TRBV30 and TRBJ1-2, is SQTIHQWPATLVQPVGSPLSLECTVEGTSNPNLYWYRQAAGRGLQLLFYSVGIGQISSEVPQNLSASRPQDRQFILSSKKLLLSDSGFYLCAWRAVYGYTFGSGTRLTVV.

This rearrangement joins TRBV2 to TRBJ2-3, with TRBD2 identical over 7 bases. The CDR3 extends over 15 amino acids. Per germline, CDR1 SNHLY and CDR2 FYNNEI. The trim removed 3 bases at V and 2 bases at J, leaving 5 bases unmatched. CDR3 residues: CASSEGGWATDTQYF. The DNA of the CDR3 is TGTGCCAGCAGTGAGGGGGGGTGGGCCACAGATACGCAGTATTTT.

This clonotype was counted at least ten times. V usage is TRBV7-3 and J usage is TRBJ1-1; 8 nucleotides match TRBD1. This CDR3 is built from 15 residues. With 3 bases clipped from V and 1 base from J, the junction kept 4 bases outside the gene matches. CDR1 is SGHTA and CDR2 is FQGTGA in the germline V gene. The CDR3 nucleotides are TGTGCCAGCAGCTTTGGACAGGGTGGGAACACTGAAGCTTTCTTT. The encoded protein is CASSFGQGGNTEAFF.

This clonotype occurred many times. CDR3 coding DNA: TGTGCCAGCAGCCCGAACTGGGGGGTATACGAAAAACTGTTTTTT. Protein product: CASSPNWGVYEKLFF. The V call is TRBV7-8, the J call TRBJ1-4, with D possibly being TRBD1 (5 bases). Trimming took 5 bases from V and 8 from J, leaving 18 bases between them. Germline loops: CDR1 SGHVS, CDR2 FQNEAQ. CDR3 length: 15 amino acids.

This clonotype showed up many times. This chain uses TRBV7-2 with TRBJ1-2; D ambiguous. Looked up from germline, CDR1 is SGHTA and CDR2 is FQGNSA. There are 13 residues in the CDR3. The V end lost 3 bases, the J end lost 4 bases, and 9 bases lay between the germline ends. CDR3 sequence: CASSFELGYGYTF. The CDR3 DNA reads TGTGCCAGCAGCTTTGAGTTGGGCTATGGCTACACCTTC.

This clonotype appeared many times. The chain combines TRBV29-1 with TRBJ2-1; D is uncertain. CDR1 and CDR2 (germline): SQVTM, ANQGSEA. The CDR3 has 16 residues. Trimming pared 2 bases from V and 0 bases from J, leaving 14 bases between. Here the CDR3 DNA reads TGCAGCGTTGAAATCCTCGCACATGACTCCTACAATGAGCAGTTCTTC. Its protein is CSVEILAHDSYNEQFF.

This clonotype was recorded many times. V usage is TRBV28 and J usage is TRBJ1-2; 8 bases fit TRBD1. J gave up 8 bases and V 1 base, and 12 bases lay outside the gene matches. The germline CDR1 and CDR2 sequences are MDHEN and SYDVKM. The CDR3 runs to 16 residues. The CDR3 reads CASSLSMLTGAKGYTF. CDR3 in DNA: TGTGCCAGCAGTTTATCCATGTTGACAGGGGCGAAAGGCTACACCTTC.

This clonotype has a count of ten or more. CDR3 bases: TGTGCCAGCAGCCCGGACAGCACAGATACGCAGTATTTT. It specifies CASSPDSTDTQYF. The chain employs TRBV7-3 and TRBJ2-3; D is ambiguous. This CDR3 region has 13 residues. Germline CDR1 reads SGHTA; CDR2 reads FQGTGA. Trimming shortened V by 5 bases and J by 0 bases, and 6 bases separated the two germline ends.